The source of this TCR beta chain is a study of blood T cells in healthy people across ages (dated by TCRdb to about 2015). Concerning the study at large: In model experiments, template switching captured about one uniquely barcoded TCR beta cDNA molecule for every two T cells. To track age-related changes in TCR beta repertoire diversity, the study relied on deep sequencing normalized with unique cDNA molecular identifiers. For two donors (one aged 18 to 30 and one aged 80 or older), the study analyzed two additional independent replicas of 1 million unique cDNA reads from the same blood draw. Donors of different ages were randomly distributed across sequencing lanes to avoid experimental bias. The donors were split into four age groups: young (average 16 years), middle-aged (39), aged (over 55) and long-lived (roughly 77).

As concerns this clonotype: What antigen it recognizes has not been identified. It has no much larger one-base neighbor in the sample; base qualities were not kept.

Study-wide findings and limitations: Because profiling used bulk unsorted PBMCs, naive and antigen-experienced compartments could not be compared conclusively. Because donor CMV infection status was unknown, age-related changes in expanded clonotypes were potentially confounded. Observed TCR beta diversity per million T cells fell roughly linearly with age, and a significant reduction was already apparent by age about 38. Estimates of total diversity based on one million sequenced T cells were regarded as lower bounds and as underestimates. Observed TCR beta diversity correlated strongly with the percentage of naive T cells measured by flow cytometry. Compared with the aged group, the long-lived group had more naive CD4+ T cells, fewer expanded clones and increased TCR diversity, a pattern suggesting age selection.

Libraries were made using 5' RACE. TCRdb names Illumina HiSeq 2500 as the instrument used. A second roughly 7 to 11 cycle PCR used a sample-barcoded 5' primer and a J-beta primer mix. A unique molecular identifier was introduced onto each TCR beta cDNA molecule by a template-switch 5' adaptor carrying 12 random nucleotides. Each sample yielded at least 2.5 million CDR3-containing paired-end reads. First-strand cDNA was synthesized from all RNA with the Mint cDNA synthesis kit, primed by a TRBC-specific oligonucleotide. All cDNA was treated with uracil-DNA glycosylase and then went through a first 18-cycle PCR with the universal primers M1SS and BC2_uni_R. As for how the authors treated the data: For normalization, 1 million high-quality reads were randomly selected from each sample, with every read carrying a distinct molecular identifier. Reads with shared molecular identifiers were discarded instead of being binned into consensus sequences. MiTCR, set to a Q25 quality threshold and the strictest error-elimination algorithm, was used for CDR3 identification, clonotype clustering and error correction. Lower-bound total TCR beta diversity was estimated with a nonparametric unseen species model using Euler transformation. TCRdb reprocessed the public reads (quality trimming at Q25 with fastp, clone calling with MiXCR) and kept in-frame beta chains. Rows are combined by CDR3 protein, so each entry shows the most common genes and DNA. For this entry, the V and J calls and clone size follow TCRdb and not the study's own pipeline. The sample records about 1,000,000 distinct CDR3 sequences, under 45% of which are singletons. Approximately 20% of the sample is in the top ten clones.

The donors were 40 or so Caucasian individuals from Russia, aged roughly 6 to 100 years, who were systemically healthy. Each donor gave about 9.2 milliliters of peripheral blood, drawn into EDTA-treated Vacutainer tubes. Ficoll-Paque density-gradient centrifugation was used to isolate PBMCs, with at least 6.5 million per sample. Trizol reagent was used to extract total RNA from PBMCs, with at least 5 micrograms per sample. For every donor, flow cytometry on a PBMC aliquot measured the percentage of naive CD45RAhigh/CD27high T cells. The junction shows trimming of 0 bases on V and 4 bases on J, and the gene matches do not reach 4 bases of it. From its cysteine to its phenylalanine, the CDR3 spans 15 amino acids. The only DNA kept is the CDR3, 45 bases in frame from the first base. CDR1 is given as MNHEY and CDR2 as SVGAGI, both from the germline V gene.

Recombination linked TRBV6-5 to TRBJ2-3, with 7 bases in between that match TRBD2. The clonotype comes from a woman aged 60-70 years in good health. Sequencing was done on a sample of blood. The encoded CDR3 is CASSYSGGPPDTQYF. The nucleotides are TGTGCCAGCAGTTACTCGGGAGGGCCTCCAGATACGCAGTATTTT.